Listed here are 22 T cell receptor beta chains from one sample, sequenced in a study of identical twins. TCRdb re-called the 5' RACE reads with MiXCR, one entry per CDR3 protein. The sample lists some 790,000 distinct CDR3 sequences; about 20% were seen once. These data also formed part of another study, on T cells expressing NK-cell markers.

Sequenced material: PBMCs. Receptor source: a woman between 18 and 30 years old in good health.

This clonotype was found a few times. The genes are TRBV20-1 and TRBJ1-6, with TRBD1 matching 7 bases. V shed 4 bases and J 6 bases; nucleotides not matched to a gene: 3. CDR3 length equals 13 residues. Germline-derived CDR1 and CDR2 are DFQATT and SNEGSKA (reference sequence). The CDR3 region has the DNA TGCAGTGCTACCGGGACAGCTAATTCACCCCTCCACTTT. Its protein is CSATGTANSPLHF.

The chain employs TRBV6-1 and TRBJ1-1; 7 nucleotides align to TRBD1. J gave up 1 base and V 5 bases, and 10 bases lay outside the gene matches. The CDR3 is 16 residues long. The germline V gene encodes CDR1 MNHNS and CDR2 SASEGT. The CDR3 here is CASSTGTTGTNTEAFF. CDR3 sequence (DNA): TGTGCCAGCAGTACAGGGACGACAGGGACGAACACTGAAGCTTTCTTT.

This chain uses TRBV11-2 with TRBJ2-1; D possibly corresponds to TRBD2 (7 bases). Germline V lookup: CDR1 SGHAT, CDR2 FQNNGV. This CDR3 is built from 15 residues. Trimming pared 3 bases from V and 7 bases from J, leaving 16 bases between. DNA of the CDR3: TGTGCCAGCAGCTTCCCGGGGGCAGCGGGGAATGAGCAGTTCTTC. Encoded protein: CASSFPGAAGNEQFF. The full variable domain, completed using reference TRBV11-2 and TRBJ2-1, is EAGVAQSPRYKIIEKRQSVAFWCNPISGHATLYWYQQILGQGPKLLIQFQNNGVVDDSQLPKDRFSAERLKGVDSTLKIQPAKLEDSAVYLCASSFPGAAGNEQFFGPGTRLTVL.

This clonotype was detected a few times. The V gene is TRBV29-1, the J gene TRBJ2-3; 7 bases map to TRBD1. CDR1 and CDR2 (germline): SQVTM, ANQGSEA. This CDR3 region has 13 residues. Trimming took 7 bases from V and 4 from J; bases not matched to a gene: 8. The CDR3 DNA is TGCAGCGCCTGGACAGGCATCGCAGATACGCAGTATTTT. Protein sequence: CSAWTGIADTQYF.

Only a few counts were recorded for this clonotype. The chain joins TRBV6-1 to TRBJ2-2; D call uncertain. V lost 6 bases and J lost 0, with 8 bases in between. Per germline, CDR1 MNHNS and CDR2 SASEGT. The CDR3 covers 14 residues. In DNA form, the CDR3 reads TGTGCCAGCAGGGACGGATCGAACACCGGGGAGCTGTTTTTT. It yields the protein CASRDGSNTGELFF.

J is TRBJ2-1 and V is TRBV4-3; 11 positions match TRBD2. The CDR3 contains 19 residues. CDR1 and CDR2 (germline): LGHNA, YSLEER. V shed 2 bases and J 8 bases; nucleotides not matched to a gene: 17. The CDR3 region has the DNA TGCGCCAGCAGCCAATTGGAAACTAGCGGGAGCGGAGGGGTGGATGAGCAGTTCTTC. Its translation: CASSQLETSGSGGVDEQFF.

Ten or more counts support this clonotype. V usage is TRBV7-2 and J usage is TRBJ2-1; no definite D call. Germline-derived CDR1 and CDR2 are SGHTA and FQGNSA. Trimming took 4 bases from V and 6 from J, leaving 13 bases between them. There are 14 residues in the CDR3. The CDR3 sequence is CASSSRADPNEQFF. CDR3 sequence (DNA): TGTGCCAGCAGCTCAAGGGCCGACCCCAATGAGCAGTTCTTC.

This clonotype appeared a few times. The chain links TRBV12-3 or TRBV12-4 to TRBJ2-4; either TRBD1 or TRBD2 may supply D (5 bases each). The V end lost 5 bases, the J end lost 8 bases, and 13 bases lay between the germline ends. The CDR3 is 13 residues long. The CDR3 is CASSGTGPYIQYF. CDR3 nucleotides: TGTGCCAGCAGTGGGACGGGACCCTACATTCAGTACTTC.

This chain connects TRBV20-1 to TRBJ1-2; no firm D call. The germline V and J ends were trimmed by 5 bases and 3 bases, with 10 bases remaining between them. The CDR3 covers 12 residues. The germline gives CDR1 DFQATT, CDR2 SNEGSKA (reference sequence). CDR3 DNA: TGCAGTGCTCAGAAGGGTGACTATGGCTACACCTTC. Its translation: CSAQKGDYGYTF.

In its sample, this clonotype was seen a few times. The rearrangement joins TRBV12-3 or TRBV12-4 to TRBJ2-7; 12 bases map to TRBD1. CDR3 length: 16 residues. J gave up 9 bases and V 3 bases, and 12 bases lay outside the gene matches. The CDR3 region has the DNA TGTGCCAGCAGTTTCGTATCCGGGACAGGGGGCGTTGCGCAGTACTTC. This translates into CASSFVSGTGGVAQYF.

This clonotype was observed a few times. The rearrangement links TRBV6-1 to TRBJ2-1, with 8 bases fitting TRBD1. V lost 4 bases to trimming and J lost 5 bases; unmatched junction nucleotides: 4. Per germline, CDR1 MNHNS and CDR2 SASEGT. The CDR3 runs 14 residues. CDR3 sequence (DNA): TGTGCCAGCAGTGGACAGGGGACGAACAATGAGCAGTTCTTC. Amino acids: CASSGQGTNNEQFF.

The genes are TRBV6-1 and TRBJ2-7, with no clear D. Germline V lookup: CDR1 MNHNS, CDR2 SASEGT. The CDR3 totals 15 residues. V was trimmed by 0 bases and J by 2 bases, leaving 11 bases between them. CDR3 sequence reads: CASSEAGDGPYEQYF. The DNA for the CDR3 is TGTGCCAGCAGTGAAGCCGGCGACGGGCCCTACGAGCAGTACTTC.

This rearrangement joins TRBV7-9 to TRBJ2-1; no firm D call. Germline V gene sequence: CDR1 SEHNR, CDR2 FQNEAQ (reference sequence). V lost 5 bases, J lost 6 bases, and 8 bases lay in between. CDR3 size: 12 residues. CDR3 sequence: CASSQLLNEQFF. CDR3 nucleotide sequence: TGTGCCAGCAGCCAACTACTCAATGAGCAGTTCTTC.

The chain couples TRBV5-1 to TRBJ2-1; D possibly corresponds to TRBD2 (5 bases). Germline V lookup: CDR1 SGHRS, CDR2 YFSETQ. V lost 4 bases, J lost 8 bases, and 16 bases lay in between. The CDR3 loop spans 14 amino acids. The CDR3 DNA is TGCGCCAGCAGCGCCGGGCCGAGGGTCGATGAGCAGTTCTTC. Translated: CASSAGPRVDEQFF.

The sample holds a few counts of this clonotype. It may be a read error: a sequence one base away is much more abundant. CDR3 amino acids: CASSQTHEQYF. CDR3 bases: TGTGCCAGCAGCCAGACCCACGAGCAGTACTTC. This sequence joins TRBV6-2 or TRBV6-3 and TRBJ2-7; D uncertain. Germline CDR1 and CDR2: MNHEY and SVGEGT. Deletions cut 6 bases from V and 5 bases from J, with 8 bases between. The CDR3 has 11 amino acids.

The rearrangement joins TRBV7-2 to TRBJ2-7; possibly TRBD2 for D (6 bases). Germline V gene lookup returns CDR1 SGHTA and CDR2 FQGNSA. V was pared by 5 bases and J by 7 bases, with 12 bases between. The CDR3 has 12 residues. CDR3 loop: CASSRGGLEQYF. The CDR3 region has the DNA TGTGCCAGCAGCCGGGGAGGACTAGAGCAGTACTTC.

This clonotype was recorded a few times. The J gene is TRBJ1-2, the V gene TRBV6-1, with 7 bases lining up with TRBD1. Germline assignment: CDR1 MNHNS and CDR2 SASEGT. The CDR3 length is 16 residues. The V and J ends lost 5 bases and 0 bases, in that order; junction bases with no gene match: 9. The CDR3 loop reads CASSLIRDSANYGYTF. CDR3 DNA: TGTGCCAGCAGTCTCATCCGGGACAGTGCTAACTATGGCTACACCTTC.

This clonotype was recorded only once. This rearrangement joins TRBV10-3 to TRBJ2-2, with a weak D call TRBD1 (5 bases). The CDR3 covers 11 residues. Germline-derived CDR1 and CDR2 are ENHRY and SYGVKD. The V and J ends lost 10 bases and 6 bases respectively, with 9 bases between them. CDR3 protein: CATGMSGELFF. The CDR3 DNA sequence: TGTGCCACAGGGATGTCCGGGGAGCTGTTTTTT.

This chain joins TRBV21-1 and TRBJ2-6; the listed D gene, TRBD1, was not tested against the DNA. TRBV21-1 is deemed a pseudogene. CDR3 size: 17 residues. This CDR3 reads CASSKWDRASGANVLTF. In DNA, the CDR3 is TGTGCCAGCAGCAAATGGGACAGGGCCTCTGGGGCCAACGTCCTGACTTTC.

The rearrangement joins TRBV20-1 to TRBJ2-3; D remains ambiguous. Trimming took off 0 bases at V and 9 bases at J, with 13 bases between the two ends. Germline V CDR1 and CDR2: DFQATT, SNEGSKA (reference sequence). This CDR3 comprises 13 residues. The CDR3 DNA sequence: TGCAGTGCTAGAGATTCCAAGGGTTGGACGCAGTATTTT. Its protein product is CSARDSKGWTQYF.

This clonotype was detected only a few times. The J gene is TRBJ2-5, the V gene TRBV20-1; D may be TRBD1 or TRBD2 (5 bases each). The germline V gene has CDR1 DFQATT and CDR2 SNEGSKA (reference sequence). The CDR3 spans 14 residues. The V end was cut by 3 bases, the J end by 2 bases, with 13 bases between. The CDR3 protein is CSARSGGRQETQYF. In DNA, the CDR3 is TGCAGTGCTAGGTCTGGGGGAAGGCAAGAGACCCAGTACTTC.

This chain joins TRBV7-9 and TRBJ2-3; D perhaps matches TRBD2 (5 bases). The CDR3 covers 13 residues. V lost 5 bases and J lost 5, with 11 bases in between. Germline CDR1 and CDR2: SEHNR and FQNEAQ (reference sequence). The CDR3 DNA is TGTGCCAGCAGCCCTAGGACTTTAGATACGCAGTATTTT. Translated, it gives CASSPRTLDTQYF. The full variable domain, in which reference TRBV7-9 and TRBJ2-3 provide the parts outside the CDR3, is DTGVSQNPRHKITKRGQNVTFRCDPISEHNRLYWYRQTLGQGPEFLTYFQNEAQLEKSRLLSDRFSAERPKGSFSTLEIQRTEQGDSAMYLCASSPRTLDTQYFGPGTRLTVL.